The 20 T cell receptor beta chains listed next were all sequenced from one sample in a study of blood T cell repertoires in COVID-19. Produced via immunoSEQ multiplex PCR; TCRdb's table is partial and in-frame only. The table lists tens of thousands of clones, roughly nine tenths of them singletons. Sequenced material: peripheral blood. These receptors all stem from a man aged 60-69 years with COVID-19, enrolled during active disease.

The chain combines TRBV4-3 with TRBJ1-4; tentative D call: TRBD1 (5 bases). V lost 6 bases and J 8 bases, leaving 16 bases between the germline ends. Germline CDR1 LGHNA, CDR2 YSLEER. The CDR3 has 14 residues. The CDR3 bases are TGCGCCAGCAGTGAGGGGAGGGAGGACGAAAAACTGTTTTTT. Its protein product is CASSEGREDEKLFF.

The chain couples TRBV5-1 to TRBJ1-1; D might be TRBD1 (5 bases). The CDR3 extends over 12 amino acids. Trimming cost V 0 bases and J 8 bases, with 8 bases left between them. Germline CDR1 SGHRS, CDR2 YFSETQ. The CDR3 loop reads CASSLAGFEAFF. In DNA form, the CDR3 reads TGCGCCAGCAGCTTGGCAGGGTTCGAAGCTTTCTTT.

The chain combines TRBV29-1 with TRBJ2-1; 9 bases match TRBD2. J was trimmed by 5 bases and V by 8 bases; bases with no gene match: 16. CDR1 and CDR2 (germline): SQVTM, ANQGSEA. The CDR3 contains 16 residues. CDR3 protein: CSTGGLSGRWNNEQFF. The CDR3 bases are TGCAGCACTGGTGGCCTTAGCGGGAGATGGAACAATGAGCAGTTCTTC.

The chain joins TRBV7-9 to TRBJ1-2; 7 bases agree with TRBD1. CDR1 and CDR2 from the germline V gene are SEHNR and FQNEAQ (reference sequence). The ends lost 2 bases at V and 6 bases at J; junction bases unmatched: 12. CDR3 length equals 16 residues. The CDR3 DNA sequence: TGTGCCAGCAGCTTACCCCTATTCGGGACAGCCGATGGCTACACCTTC. Translating it yields CASSLPLFGTADGYTF.

The chain has TRBV19 and TRBJ2-7; TRBD2 matches at 7 bases. Germline trimming cut 1 base from V and 3 bases from J; bases unmatched to any gene: 0. The CDR3 length is 13 residues. Germline V gene lookup returns CDR1 LNHDA and CDR2 SQIVND (reference sequence). CDR3 amino acids: CASSIGGGYEQYF. As DNA, the CDR3 is TGTGCCAGTAGTATAGGGGGGGGCTACGAGCAGTACTTC.

This chain links TRBV6-5 with TRBJ2-7; D perhaps matches TRBD2 (5 bases). V was pared by 7 bases and J by 7 bases, with 17 bases between. Germline V gives CDR1 MNHEY, CDR2 SVGAGI. CDR3 size: 13 residues. DNA of the CDR3: TGTGCCAGCACCCCTGGGGAGAGAAGGGAGCAGTACTTC. Translated, it gives CASTPGERREQYF.

The gene calls are TRBV30 and TRBJ2-7; 15 bases are a match to TRBD2. The germline V gene has CDR1 GTSNPN and CDR2 SVGIG (reference sequence). Trimming at V came to 6 bases and at J to 2 bases, leaving 8 bases not matched to a gene. CDR3 length: 16 amino acids. Written as DNA, the CDR3 is TGTGCCTGTCGTGGACTAGCGGGAGGGGACCCCTACGAGCAGTACTTC. This encodes CACRGLAGGDPYEQYF.

This sequence joins TRBV4-3 and TRBJ2-5; D may be TRBD1 (5 bases). Trimming shortened V by 0 bases and J by 1 base, and 12 bases separated the two germline ends. The CDR3 sequence is 16 residues long. Germline lookup yields CDR1 LGHNA and CDR2 YSLEER. For the CDR3, the DNA is TGCGCCAGCAGCCAAGACGGCAGGGCCCCCCAAGAGACCCAGTACTTC. This encodes CASSQDGRAPQETQYF.

This chain links TRBV5-1 with TRBJ1-2; the D is unclear. V gave up 0 bases and J gave up 5 bases, with 11 bases separating them. The germline CDR1 and CDR2 sequences are SGHRS and YFSETQ. There are 14 residues in the CDR3. The CDR3 sequence: CASSLALTEYGYTF. The DNA of the CDR3 is TGCGCCAGCAGCTTGGCCCTAACAGAATATGGCTACACCTTC.

Regarding this clone: The germline gene is not matched at one end of the junction; a read error may be the cause. The V call is TRBV7-2, the J call TRBJ2-2; D unresolved. This CDR3 region has 16 residues. Germline loops: CDR1 SGHTA, CDR2 FQGNSA. The CDR3 region is CASSFGLDTNTWELFF. The CDR3 DNA follows: TGTGCCAGCAGCTTTGGCCTCGATACGAACACCTGGGAGCTGTTTTTT. The variable domain in full, with the rest retrieved from reference TRBV7-2 and TRBJ2-2, is GAGVSQSPSNKVTEKGKDVELRCDPISGHTALYWYRQSLGQGLEFLIYFQGNSAPDKSGLPSDRFSAERTGGSVSTLTIQRTQQEDSAVYLCASSFGLDTNTWELFFGEGSRLTVL.

The chain uses TRBV5-4 and TRBJ2-2, with 9 bases matching TRBD1. Losses at the gene ends were 1 base for V and 3 bases for J; bases not matched to a gene: 4. CDR1 is SGHNT and CDR2 is YYREEE in the germline V gene (reference sequence). This CDR3 spans 16 amino acids. The CDR3 loop is CASSLLDRGDTGELFF. For the CDR3, the DNA is TGTGCCAGCAGCTTGTTGGACAGGGGCGACACCGGGGAGCTGTTTTTT.

V gene TRBV6-2 or TRBV6-3 combines with J gene TRBJ2-7, with 10 bases identical to TRBD2. CDR1 and CDR2 from the germline V gene are MNHEY and SVGEGT. Germline trimming cut 2 bases from V and 5 bases from J; bases unmatched to any gene: 6. The CDR3 is 15 residues long. This CDR3 reads CASSYPASGRNEQYF. CDR3 coding DNA: TGTGCCAGCAGTTACCCGGCTAGCGGGAGAAACGAGCAGTACTTC.

The genes are TRBV12-5 and TRBJ2-1; 10 nucleotides align to TRBD1. Losses at the gene ends were 7 bases for V and 10 bases for J; bases not matched to a gene: 7. In germline, CDR1 is LGHNT, CDR2 FRNRAP. The CDR3 extends over 13 amino acids. The CDR3 spells CASANGQGGEQFF. CDR3 sequence (DNA): TGTGCTAGTGCCAATGGACAGGGGGGGGAGCAGTTCTTC. The full variable domain, its missing parts supplied by reference TRBV12-5 and TRBJ2-1, is DARVTQTPRHKVTEMGQEVTMRCQPILGHNTVFWYRQTMMQGLELLAYFRNRAPLDDSGMPKDRFSAEMPDATLATLKIQPSEPRDSAVYFCASANGQGGEQFFGPGTRLTVL.

The rearrangement uses TRBV6-2 or TRBV6-3 and TRBJ2-5; weak D call: TRBD2 (5 bases). CDR1 is MNHEY and CDR2 is SVGEGT in the germline V gene. The CDR3 contains 14 residues. V was shortened by 4 bases and J by 5 bases, with 14 bases between the two germline ends. The CDR3 DNA sequence: TGTGCCAGCAGTTCGTCGGAGGCCAGGGAGACCCAGTACTTC. The encoded protein is CASSSSEARETQYF.

The chain combines TRBV7-3 with TRBJ2-7; 14 bases map to TRBD2. Per the germline V gene, CDR1 is SGHTA and CDR2 is FQGTGA. V was clipped by 3 bases and J by 2 bases; unmatched bases: 15. The CDR3 is made up of 20 amino acids. The CDR3 DNA follows: TGTGCCAGCAGCTTCTCACCGACTAGCGGGAGGGCCGTCGCAACCTACGAGCAGTACTTC. It is translated as CASSFSPTSGRAVATYEQYF. Full variable domain (remainder filled in from reference TRBV7-3 and TRBJ2-7): GAGVSQTPSNKVTEKGKYVELRCDPISGHTALYWYRQSLGQGPEFLIYFQGTGAADDSGLPNDRFFAVRPEGSVSTLKIQRTERGDSAVYLCASSFSPTSGRAVATYEQYFGPGTRLTVT.

The rearrangement uses TRBV4-2 and TRBJ2-5, with D possibly TRBD1 on 5 matching bases. The CDR3 length is 15 residues. Germline-derived CDR1 and CDR2 are LGHNA and YNFKEQ. Between the trimmed V and J ends, which lost 5 bases and 2 bases, there was a span of 15 bases. This CDR3 reads CASSANTGGQETQYF. The CDR3 nucleotides are TGTGCCAGCAGCGCTAATACAGGCGGACAAGAGACCCAGTACTTC.

The V and J genes are TRBV3-1 (or the pseudogene TRBV3-2) and TRBJ2-1; TRBD1 aligns across 8 bases. Losses at the gene ends were 11 bases for V and 8 bases for J; bases not matched to a gene: 5. This CDR3 contains 11 residues. Germline V lookup: CDR1 LGHDT, CDR2 YNNKEL (reference sequence). CDR3 DNA sequence: TGTGCCGCCCAGGGGGCGGATGAGCAGTTCTTC. Residues: CAAQGADEQFF.

The gene calls are TRBV5-1 and TRBJ1-4; D is unresolved. Trimming cost V 0 bases and J 0 bases, with 9 bases left between them. The CDR3 covers 16 residues. Germline CDR1 reads SGHRS; CDR2 reads YFSETQ. The CDR3 loop is CASSLAAATTNEKLFF. The CDR3 DNA reads as TGCGCCAGCAGCTTGGCTGCTGCTACAACTAATGAAAAACTGTTTTTT.

The gene calls are TRBV10-3 and TRBJ2-1; 7 nucleotides line up with TRBD1. Germline V lookup: CDR1 ENHRY, CDR2 SYGVKD. V dropped 4 bases and J dropped 9; count of bases not matched to a gene: 12. The CDR3 is made up of 15 amino acids. The CDR3 bases are TGTGCCATCAGTGCCCCCCAGGGGGATCATGCTGAGCAGTTCTTC. It yields the protein CAISAPQGDHAEQFF.

The chain's CDR3 is CASSFNQGNTEAFF. The CDR3 DNA is TGTGCCAGCAGCTTCAACCAGGGGAACACTGAAGCTTTCTTT. The chain has TRBV7-8 and TRBJ1-1; a possible D gene is TRBD1 (5 bases). Trimming removed 3 bases at V and 1 base at J, with 9 bases between. The germline V gene encodes CDR1 SGHVS and CDR2 FQNEAQ. CDR3 size: 14 residues.